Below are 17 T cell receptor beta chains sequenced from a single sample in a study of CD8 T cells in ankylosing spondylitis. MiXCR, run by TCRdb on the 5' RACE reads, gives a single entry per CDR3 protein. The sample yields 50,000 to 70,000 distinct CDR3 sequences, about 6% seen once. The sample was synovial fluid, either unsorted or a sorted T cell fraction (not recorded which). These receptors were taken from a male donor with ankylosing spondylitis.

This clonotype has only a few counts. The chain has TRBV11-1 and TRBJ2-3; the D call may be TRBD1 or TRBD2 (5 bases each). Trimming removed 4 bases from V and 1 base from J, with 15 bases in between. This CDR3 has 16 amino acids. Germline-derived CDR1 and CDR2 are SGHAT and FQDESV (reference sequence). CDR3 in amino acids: CASSWNTGTGTDTQYF. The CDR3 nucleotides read TGTGCCAGCAGCTGGAATACCGGGACGGGCACAGATACGCAGTATTTT.

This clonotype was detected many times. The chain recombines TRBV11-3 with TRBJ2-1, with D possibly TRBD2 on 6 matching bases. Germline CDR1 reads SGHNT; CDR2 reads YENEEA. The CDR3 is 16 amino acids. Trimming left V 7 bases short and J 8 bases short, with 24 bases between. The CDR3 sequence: CASTLSLREFSDEQFF. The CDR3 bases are TGTGCCAGCACCCTTTCCCTCCGGGAGTTTAGCGATGAGCAGTTCTTC.

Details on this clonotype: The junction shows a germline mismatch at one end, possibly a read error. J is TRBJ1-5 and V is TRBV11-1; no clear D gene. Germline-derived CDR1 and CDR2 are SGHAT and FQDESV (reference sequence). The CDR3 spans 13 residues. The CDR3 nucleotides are TGTGCCAGCCGCTTAGAACTAGGTCAGCCCCAGCATTTT. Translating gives CASRLELGQPQHF.

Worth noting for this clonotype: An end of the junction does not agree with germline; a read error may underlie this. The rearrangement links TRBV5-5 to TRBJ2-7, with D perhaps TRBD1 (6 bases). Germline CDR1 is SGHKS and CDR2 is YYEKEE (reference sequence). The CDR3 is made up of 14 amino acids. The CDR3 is CASGHGQLSYEQYF. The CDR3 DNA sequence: TGTGCCAGCGGCCACGGACAGCTCTCCTACGAGCAGTATTTC.

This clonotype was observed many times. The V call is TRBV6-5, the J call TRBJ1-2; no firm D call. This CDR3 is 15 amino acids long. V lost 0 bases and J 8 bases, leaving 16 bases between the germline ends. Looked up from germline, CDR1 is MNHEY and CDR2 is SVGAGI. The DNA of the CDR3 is TGTGCCAGCAGTTACTCTGGGCAGGACCTTGGGGGCTACACCTTC. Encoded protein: CASSYSGQDLGGYTF.

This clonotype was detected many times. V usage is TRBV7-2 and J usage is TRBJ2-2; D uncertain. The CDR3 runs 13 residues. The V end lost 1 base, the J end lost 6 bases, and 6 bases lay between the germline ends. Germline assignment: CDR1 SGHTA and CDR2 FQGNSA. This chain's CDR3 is CASSLVRPGELFF. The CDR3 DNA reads TGTGCCAGCAGCTTAGTGCGCCCCGGGGAGCTGTTTTTT. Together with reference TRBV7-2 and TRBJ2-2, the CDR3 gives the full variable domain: GAGVSQSPSNKVTEKGKDVELRCDPISGHTALYWYRQSLGQGLEFLIYFQGNSAPDKSGLPSDRFSAERTGGSVSTLTIQRTQQEDSAVYLCASSLVRPGELFFGEGSRLTVL.

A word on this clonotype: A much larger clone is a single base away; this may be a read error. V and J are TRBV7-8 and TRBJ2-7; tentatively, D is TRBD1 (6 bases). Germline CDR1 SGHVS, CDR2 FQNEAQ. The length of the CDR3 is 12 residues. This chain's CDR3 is CASSTGQYEQHF. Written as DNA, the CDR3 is TGTGCCAGCAGCACCGGACAGTACGAGCAGCACTTC.

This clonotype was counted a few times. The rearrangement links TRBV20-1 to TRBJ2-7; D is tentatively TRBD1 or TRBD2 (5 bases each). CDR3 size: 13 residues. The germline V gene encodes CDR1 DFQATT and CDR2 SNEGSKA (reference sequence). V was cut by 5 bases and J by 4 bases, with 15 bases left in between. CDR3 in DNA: TGCAGTGCTCTGAGAGGGGTCGATTACGAGCAGTACTTC. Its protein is CSALRGVDYEQYF.

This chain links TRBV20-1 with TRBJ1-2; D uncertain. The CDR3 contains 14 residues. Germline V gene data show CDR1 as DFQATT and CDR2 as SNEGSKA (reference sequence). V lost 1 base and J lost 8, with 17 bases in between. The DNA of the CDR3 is TGCAGTGCTAGAGCCCCCGGGTCAAATCAAGGCTACACCTTC. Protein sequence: CSARAPGSNQGYTF.

CDR3 sequence reads: CASSLVAGGEQYF. The CDR3 DNA is TGTGCCAGCAGCTTAGTTGCGGGGGGCGAGCAGTACTTC. The chain has TRBV7-2 and TRBJ2-7, with TRBD2 matching over 8 bases. Germline V gene data show CDR1 as SGHTA and CDR2 as FQGNSA. The CDR3 spans 13 residues. The trim removed 1 base at V and 6 bases at J, leaving 2 bases unmatched. The complete variable domain, with remaining parts taken from reference TRBV7-2 and TRBJ2-7, reads GAGVSQSPSNKVTEKGKDVELRCDPISGHTALYWYRQSLGQGLEFLIYFQGNSAPDKSGLPSDRFSAERTGGSVSTLTIQRTQQEDSAVYLCASSLVAGGEQYFGPGTRLTVT.

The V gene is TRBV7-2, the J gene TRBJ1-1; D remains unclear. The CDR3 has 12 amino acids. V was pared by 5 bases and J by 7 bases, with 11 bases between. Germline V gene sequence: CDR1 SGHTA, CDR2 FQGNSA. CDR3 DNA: TGTGCCAGCAGCCCAAACAAGGGTGAAGCTTTCTTT. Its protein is CASSPNKGEAFF. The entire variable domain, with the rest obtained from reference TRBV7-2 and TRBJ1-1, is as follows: GAGVSQSPSNKVTEKGKDVELRCDPISGHTALYWYRQSLGQGLEFLIYFQGNSAPDKSGLPSDRFSAERTGGSVSTLTIQRTQQEDSAVYLCASSPNKGEAFFGQGTRLTVV.

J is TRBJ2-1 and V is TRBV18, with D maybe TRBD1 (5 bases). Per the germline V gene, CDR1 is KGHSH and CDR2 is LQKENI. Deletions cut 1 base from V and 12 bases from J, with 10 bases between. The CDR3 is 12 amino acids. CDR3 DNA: TGTGCCAGCTCACCACAGGGGTGGGGGCAGTTCTTC. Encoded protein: CASSPQGWGQFF.

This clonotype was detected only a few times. This CDR3 is CAISERVGTYEQYF. CDR3 nucleotide sequence: TGTGCCATCAGTGAGCGTGTAGGGACCTACGAGCAGTACTTC. This chain joins TRBV10-3 and TRBJ2-7; D not certain. The CDR3 length is 14 residues. Germline-derived CDR1 and CDR2 are ENHRY and SYGVKD. The V gene lost 2 bases and the J gene lost 2 bases, with 10 bases spanning the gap.

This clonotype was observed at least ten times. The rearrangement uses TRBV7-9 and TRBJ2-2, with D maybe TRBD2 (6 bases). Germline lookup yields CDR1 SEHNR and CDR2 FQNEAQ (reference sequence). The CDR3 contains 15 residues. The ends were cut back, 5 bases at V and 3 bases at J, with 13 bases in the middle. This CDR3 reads CASSAGSADTGELFF. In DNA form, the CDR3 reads TGTGCCAGCAGCGCCGGGAGTGCGGACACCGGGGAGCTGTTTTTT.

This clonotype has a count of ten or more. CDR3 loop: CASSVVGGAGTEAFF. The CDR3 DNA sequence: TGTGCCAGCAGCGTAGTTGGGGGCGCGGGCACTGAAGCTTTCTTT. The gene calls are TRBV9 and TRBJ1-1; tentative D call: TRBD1 (6 bases). The germline gives CDR1 SGDLS, CDR2 YYNGEE. The CDR3 length is 15 residues. V lost 0 bases, J lost 4 bases, and 13 bases lay in between. Supplemented by reference TRBV9 and TRBJ1-1, the full variable domain reads DSGVTQTPKHLITATGQRVTLRCSPRSGDLSVYWYQQSLDQGLQFLIQYYNGEERAKGNILERFSAQQFPDLHSELNLSSLELGDSALYFCASSVVGGAGTEAFFGQGTRLTVV.

The CDR3, as DNA: TGTGCCAGCAGCCCAGGGGGAGGGCAGGGTGCATCACCCCTCCACTTT. This gives the protein CASSPGGGQGASPLHF. V and J are TRBV7-2 and TRBJ1-6, with TRBD1 matching over 7 bases. CDR1 and CDR2 (germline): SGHTA, FQGNSA. The CDR3 runs 16 residues. J gave up 10 bases and V 5 bases, and 14 bases lay outside the gene matches.

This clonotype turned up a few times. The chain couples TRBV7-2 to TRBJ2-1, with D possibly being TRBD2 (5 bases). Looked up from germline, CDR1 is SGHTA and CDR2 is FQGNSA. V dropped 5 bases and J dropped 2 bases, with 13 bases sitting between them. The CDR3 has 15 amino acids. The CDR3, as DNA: TGTGCCAGCAGCCATAAAAGCGGAACCTACAATGAGCAGTTCTTC. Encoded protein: CASSHKSGTYNEQFF.